Below are 24 T cell receptor beta chains sequenced from a single sample in a study of blood T cell repertoires in COVID-19. Sequenced by immunoSEQ multiplex PCR; TCRdb stores in-frame clones only, minus some. Here the sample spans around 200,000 clones, under 80% being singletons. The sample consisted of peripheral blood. These receptors came from a woman between 45 and 60 years old with acute or convalescent COVID-19.

The chain combines TRBV4-1 with TRBJ1-5; 10 bases match TRBD1. The CDR3 length is 18 residues. From germline, CDR1 is MGHRA and CDR2 YSYEKL. The V segment lost 0 bases and the J segment 7 bases; nucleotides outside the gene matches: 12. The CDR3 region is CASSQDSGTGAYRQPQHF. CDR3 coding DNA: TGCGCCAGCAGCCAAGATTCGGGGACAGGGGCTTATAGGCAGCCCCAGCATTTT.

Note on this clone: The sample has other DNA sequences that encode this CDR3 too. The chain is built from TRBV5-1 and TRBJ2-7; possible D gene TRBD1, 5 bases. The germline V gene has CDR1 SGHRS and CDR2 YFSETQ. This CDR3 region has 12 residues. Trimming removed 5 bases from V and 3 bases from J, with 9 bases in between. The CDR3 bases are TGCGCCAGCAGTGGGCAGGGCTACGAGCAGTACTTC. Its translation: CASSGQGYEQYF.

The chain recombines TRBV3-1 (or the pseudogene TRBV3-2) with TRBJ2-7, with unresolved D. This CDR3 has 12 amino acids. Trimming took 4 bases from V and 3 from J, leaving 7 bases between them. Germline assignment: CDR1 LGHDT and CDR2 YNNKEL (reference sequence). CDR3 in DNA: TGTGCCAGCAGCCGAGGAAGCTACGAGCAGTACTTC. This codes for CASSRGSYEQYF.

This chain joins TRBV3-1 (or the pseudogene TRBV3-2) and TRBJ1-5, with D possibly matching TRBD1 (6 bases). Trimming removed 5 bases from V and 6 bases from J, with 17 bases in between. The V gene's germline CDR1 is LGHDT and CDR2 YNNKEL (reference sequence). This CDR3 is 15 amino acids long. The CDR3 protein is CASSYSQGIGQPQHF. CDR3 in DNA: TGTGCCAGCAGCTATTCCCAGGGGATCGGTCAGCCCCAGCATTTT.

This clone appeared a few times. This rearrangement joins TRBV6-5 to TRBJ1-2; D perhaps matches TRBD1 (6 bases). The CDR3 loop spans 14 amino acids. Trimming shortened V by 2 bases and J by 8 bases, and 15 bases separated the two germline ends. Germline values: CDR1 MNHEY, CDR2 SVGAGI. Here the CDR3 reads CASSYGRGAEGYTF. Here the CDR3 DNA reads TGTGCCAGCAGTTACGGTCGGGGGGCCGAGGGCTACACCTTC.

This chain links TRBV7-2 with TRBJ2-7; tentatively, D is TRBD1 (6 bases). The CDR3 is 15 amino acids. Germline assignment: CDR1 SGHTA and CDR2 FQGNSA. The V end was cut by 3 bases, the J end by 4 bases, with 16 bases between. This CDR3 is CASSFEPGHDYEQYF. The CDR3 bases are TGTGCCAGCAGCTTTGAACCGGGACACGATTACGAGCAGTACTTC.

The chain is built from TRBV11-2 and TRBJ1-2, with D possibly matching TRBD1 (5 bases). This CDR3 contains 16 residues. Germline CDR1 reads SGHAT; CDR2 reads FQNNGV. V was trimmed by 2 bases and J by 2 bases, leaving 15 bases between them. The CDR3 DNA follows: TGTGCCAGCAGCTTAACGGGAGGGGTGGGGAACTATGGCTACACCTTC. Translating it yields CASSLTGGVGNYGYTF.

This chain joins TRBV30 and TRBJ1-2; the match to TRBD1 covers 11 bases. This CDR3 contains 15 residues. Germline trimming cut 1 base from V and 6 bases from J; bases unmatched to any gene: 7. From germline, CDR1 is GTSNPN and CDR2 SVGIG (reference sequence). The CDR3 DNA reads as TGTGCCTGGAGTGCTAAGGACAGGGGGCAACATGGCTACACCTTC. It translates to CAWSAKDRGQHGYTF.

A single count supports this clone. This chain connects TRBV6-6 to TRBJ1-1; tentative D call: TRBD1 (6 bases). Germline CDR1 MNHNY, CDR2 SVGAGI (reference sequence). CDR3 size: 13 residues. The V gene lost 6 bases and the J gene lost 5 bases, with 13 bases spanning the gap. CDR3: CASSPRGNTEAFF. The CDR3 nucleotides read TGTGCCAGCAGCCCCAGGGGAAATACTGAAGCTTTCTTT.

This clone turned up a few times. The V call is TRBV6-5, the J call TRBJ1-1; the match to TRBD1 covers 8 bases. CDR3 length: 15 residues. J lost 0 bases, V lost 6 bases, and 6 bases had no gene match. Germline CDR1 and CDR2: MNHEY and SVGAGI. CDR3 in amino acids: CASSGQGYMNTEAFF. CDR3 in DNA: TGTGCCAGCAGCGGACAGGGATACATGAACACTGAAGCTTTCTTT.

The rearrangement uses TRBV11-3 and TRBJ2-5; 9 nucleotides match TRBD1. The CDR3 is 16 amino acids. The germline CDR1 and CDR2 sequences are SGHNT and YENEEA. The junction had 4 bases not matched to a gene; V was cut back by 1 base and J by 1 base. CDR3 in amino acids: CASSLGGDRAQETQYF. The CDR3 nucleotides are TGTGCCAGCAGCTTAGGGGGGGACAGGGCCCAAGAGACCCAGTACTTC.

This clone was counted only a few times. The chain is built from TRBV7-2 and TRBJ2-7, with 8 bases that match TRBD1. Germline CDR1 and CDR2: SGHTA and FQGNSA. The CDR3 covers 15 residues. J gave up 7 bases and V 4 bases, and 12 bases lay outside the gene matches. CDR3 nucleotide sequence: TGTGCCAGCAGCTCCCGACCGGGACAGGCCTCGGAGCAGTACTTC. As protein: CASSSRPGQASEQYF.

In this sample, this clone is medium-sized (0.01 to 0.1%). The chain has TRBV5-6 and TRBJ1-2, with TRBD1 matching over 7 bases. V lost 4 bases and J lost 4; bases outside the gene matches: 7. The CDR3 is made up of 14 amino acids. Looked up from germline, CDR1 is SGHDT and CDR2 is YYEEEE. Written as DNA, the CDR3 is TGTGCCAGCAGCCTGGGGGACAGCCCCTATGGCTACACCTTC. Its protein product is CASSLGDSPYGYTF.

The V and J genes are TRBV5-1 and TRBJ1-4, with TRBD1 identical over 7 bases. V gave up 5 bases and J gave up 4 bases; unmatched junction bases: 5. The CDR3 runs to 14 residues. Germline V gene sequence: CDR1 SGHRS, CDR2 YFSETQ. The CDR3 region has the DNA TGCGCCAGCAGAGCAGGGGGAAGTAATGAAAAACTGTTTTTT. Translation gives CASRAGGSNEKLFF.

This clone has only one observation. This chain links TRBV10-3 with TRBJ2-7; D remains ambiguous. V was cut by 3 bases and J by 0 bases, with 9 bases left in between. The length of the CDR3 is 14 residues. The germline CDR1 and CDR2 sequences are ENHRY and SYGVKD. CDR3 bases: TGTGCCATCAGTGACTTTCCCAGCTCCTACGAGCAGTACTTC. Translating gives CAISDFPSSYEQYF.

The rearrangement links TRBV27 to TRBJ2-5; 9 bases are shared with TRBD2. The ends lost 8 bases at V and 1 base at J; junction bases unmatched: 11. From germline, CDR1 is MNHEY and CDR2 SMNVEV (reference sequence). This CDR3 region has 16 residues. CDR3 bases: TGTGCCAGCCGACGGGGGGCTAGCGGGGTCCAAGAGACCCAGTACTTC. Protein: CASRRGASGVQETQYF.

This clone was observed a few times. This chain joins TRBV12-3 or TRBV12-4 and TRBJ2-1, with unresolved D. This CDR3 region has 11 residues. Trimming removed 5 bases at V and 5 bases at J, with 4 bases between. In nucleotides, the CDR3 is TGTGCCAGCAGTCCTCACAATGAGCAGTTCTTC. Residues: CASSPHNEQFF.

V and J are TRBV18 and TRBJ2-2, with D perhaps matching TRBD1 (6 bases). Germline CDR1 reads KGHSH; CDR2 reads LQKENI. The CDR3 has 14 residues. The V end lost 8 bases, the J end lost 0 bases, and 10 bases lay between the germline ends. CDR3 protein: CASQSGANTGELFF. In DNA, the CDR3 is TGTGCCAGCCAATCAGGGGCGAACACCGGGGAGCTGTTTTTT.

The genes are TRBV18 and TRBJ1-3; weak D call: TRBD1 (5 bases). The CDR3 length is 17 residues. Trimming cost V 1 base and J 0 bases, with 13 bases left between them. Germline CDR1 reads KGHSH; CDR2 reads LQKENI. The CDR3 DNA reads TGTGCCAGCTCACCACAGCCCGGGGGGAGCTCTGGAAACACCATATATTTT. This codes for CASSPQPGGSSGNTIYF.

V gene TRBV30 combines with J gene TRBJ2-2; D is undetermined. Germline V CDR1 and CDR2: GTSNPN, SVGIG (reference sequence). The CDR3 contains 12 residues. Between the trimmed V and J ends, which lost 1 base and 6 bases, there was a span of 6 bases. The CDR3 DNA follows: TGTGCCTGGAGTGGCAGCGCCGGGGAGCTGTTTTTT. It is translated as CAWSGSAGELFF.

The chain has TRBV5-1 and TRBJ2-7, with D possibly matching TRBD1 (6 bases). Trimming shortened V by 2 bases and J by 2 bases, and 17 bases separated the two germline ends. Germline V CDR1 and CDR2: SGHRS, YFSETQ. CDR3 length: 16 residues. The chain's CDR3 is CASSFDQGTAPYEQYF. As DNA, the CDR3 is TGCGCCAGCAGCTTTGACCAGGGGACCGCTCCCTACGAGCAGTACTTC.

V gene TRBV5-5 combines with J gene TRBJ2-7, with D unclear. Trimming took 5 bases from V and 6 from J, leaving 12 bases between them. This CDR3 region has 12 residues. Germline V CDR1 and CDR2: SGHKS, YYEKEE (reference sequence). The DNA for the CDR3 is TGTGCCAGCAGGGGCCCGCCAAGCGAGCAGTACTTC. Its translation: CASRGPPSEQYF.

This chain uses TRBV7-2 with TRBJ1-1, with D uncertain. Germline V lookup: CDR1 SGHTA, CDR2 FQGNSA. This CDR3 has 14 amino acids. Trimming pared 5 bases from V and 10 bases from J, leaving 20 bases between. Written as DNA, the CDR3 is TGTGCCAGCAGCCCGGGGATGCCCCAAGCGGGAGCTTTCTTT. Translating gives CASSPGMPQAGAFF.

This chain uses TRBV10-2 with TRBJ1-2, with 8 bases fitting TRBD1. CDR1 WSHSY and CDR2 SAAADI come from the germline V gene. This CDR3 region has 14 residues. V was pared by 6 bases and J by 4 bases, with 7 bases of the junction left unmatched. CDR3 amino acids: CASSMDRERYGYTF. CDR3 sequence (DNA): TGCGCCAGCAGCATGGACAGGGAGCGCTATGGCTACACCTTC.